What follows describes a single T cell receptor beta chain. CDR3 length: 14 amino acids. Deletions cut 5 bases from V and 7 bases from J, with 17 bases between. The germline gives CDR1 SGHAT, CDR2 FQNNGV. The source of the sample is a study of circulating and synovial CD4+ cells in juvenile arthritis. Sequencing used immunoSEQ multiplex PCR; TCRdb keeps in-frame clones, though not all of them. The profile covers 25,000 to 35,000 clones, with around 93% appearing a single time and 2.9% taken by the ten largest. The rearrangement joins TRBV11-2 to TRBJ2-5, with TRBD1 as a possible D gene (6 bases). The sequenced material came from CD4+ T cells from blood. The receptor comes from a human donor with juvenile idiopathic arthritis. CDR3 sequence reads: CASSPLIQGWTQYF. DNA of the CDR3: TGTGCCAGCAGCCCCCTTATACAGGGATGGACCCAGTACTTC. The full variable domain, rest sourced from reference TRBV11-2 and TRBJ2-5, is EAGVAQSPRYKIIEKRQSVAFWCNPISGHATLYWYQQILGQGPKLLIQFQNNGVVDDSQLPKDRFSAERLKGVDSTLKIQPAKLEDSAVYLCASSPLIQGWTQYFGPGTRLLVL.